This T cell receptor beta chain emerged from a study of post-analysis software for immune sequencing data. The overall study: The study covered relapsing-remitting, secondary progressive and progressive-relapsing courses of multiple sclerosis.

A note on this clonotype: Its specificity is unknown.

Unique molecular identifiers were built into the TCR beta cDNA libraries. Input amounts of 1 to 10 million T cells were used. These gave around 500,000 cDNA molecules, so each molecule approximated one T cell. TCRdb re-called the PCR reads with MiXCR, one entry per CDR3 protein. Of roughly 600,000 distinct CDR3 sequences in the sample, 44% were seen once. Study-level results: Among multiple sclerosis patients, normalized Chao1 diversity was significantly below that of controls. Five TRBV segments were significantly more frequent in patients than in controls. TRBV5-6, TRBV5-1 and TRBV20-1 were among these segments. Those samples that were prepared in the same batch co-clustered strongly by F measure.

This CDR3 is 13 amino acids long. Germline CDR1 MNHEY, CDR2 SVGEGT. The V end lost 6 bases, the J end lost 1 base, and 9 bases lay between the germline ends. This chain joins TRBV6-2 or TRBV6-3 and TRBJ1-1; D not resolved. The receptor comes from a girl aged 10-17 years with multiple sclerosis. The specimen sequenced was blood. CDR3 loop: CASRATANTEAFF. For the CDR3, the DNA is TGTGCCAGCAGAGCAACGGCGAACACTGAAGCTTTCTTT.